What follows is one TCR beta chain and its context. No antigen is known for it. Through a sample-barcoded 5' primer and a J-beta primer mix, a second PCR was run for roughly 6 to 11 cycles. Each cDNA molecule was tagged by a template-switch adaptor with 12 random nucleotides. Each CDR3 protein gets one entry after TCRdb re-called the 5' RACE reads with MiXCR. Seen here are 800,000 to 950,000 distinct CDR3 sequences, around 49% observed once, and the top ten hold roughly 13%. Per the germline V gene, CDR1 is DFQATT and CDR2 is SNEGSKA (reference sequence). The CDR3 extends over 12 amino acids. The V end lost 3 bases, the J end lost 7 bases, and 12 bases lay between the germline ends. The sample is drawn from a study of blood T cells in healthy people across ages. Whole-study results and caveats: Donor CMV infection status was unknown, possibly confounding age-related changes in expanded clonotypes.

The authors extracted at least 5.5 micrograms of total RNA per sample. The sequenced sample was blood. The chain links TRBV20-1 to TRBJ1-2; D unclear. This receptor was obtained from a man aged 30 to 45 in good health. The CDR3 is CSASPTPVGYTF. Written as DNA, the CDR3 is TGCAGTGCTAGTCCCACCCCAGTTGGCTACACCTTC.